These 17 T cell receptor beta chains originate from one sample sequenced in a study of cytomegalovirus exposure and HLA in healthy donors. The PCR employed 60 Vbeta primers together with 13 Jbeta primers. The assay was immunoSEQ multiplex PCR, and TCRdb's table has in-frame clones only and misses some. The table records fewer than 200,000 clones, around 80% of them present only once. Sample: PBMCs. The receptors here all came from a middle-aged man in good health and CMV-seronegative.

The chain joins TRBV6-1 to TRBJ2-1; D gene uncertain. This CDR3 has 14 residues. Trimming stripped 4 bases from V and 8 bases from J, with 15 bases between. The V gene's germline CDR1 is MNHNS and CDR2 SASEGT. The CDR3 DNA is TGTGCCAGCAGTGTTGTCAGAGGTCTTGATGAGCAGTTCTTC. This translates into CASSVVRGLDEQFF.

The J gene is TRBJ2-3, the V gene TRBV7-3; tentative D call: TRBD2 (5 bases). This CDR3 region has 16 residues. V shed 5 bases and J shed 3 bases, with 18 bases lying between them. CDR1 is SGHTA and CDR2 is FQGTGA in the germline V gene. The CDR3, as DNA: TGTGCCAGCAGCCCTCTCGGGGATGAGACGACAGATACGCAGTATTTT. This encodes CASSPLGDETTDTQYF.

CDR3 protein: CASQWDGYTF. The CDR3 nucleotides are TGTGCCTCACAGTGGGATGGCTACACCTTC. This sequence joins TRBV2 and TRBJ1-2; unclear D gene. The ends were cut back, 11 bases at V and 6 bases at J, with 10 bases in the middle. The CDR3 contains 10 residues. Per the germline V gene, CDR1 is SNHLY and CDR2 is FYNNEI. Supplemented by reference TRBV2 and TRBJ1-2, the full variable domain reads EPEVTQTPSHQVTQMGQEVILRCVPISNHLYFYWYRQILGQKVEFLVSFYNNEISEKSEIFDDQFSVERPDGSNFTLKIRSTKLEDSAMYFCASQWDGYTFGSGTRLTVV.

The chain carries TRBV6-5 and TRBJ2-7; TRBD2 aligns across 8 bases. Germline V gene data show CDR1 as MNHEY and CDR2 as SVGAGI. The CDR3 runs to 15 residues. V shed 5 bases, J shed 2 bases, and the junction held 8 bases outside the gene matches. CDR3 loop: CASSAEAGAPYEQYF. The CDR3, as DNA: TGTGCCAGCAGTGCGGAAGCGGGGGCCCCCTACGAGCAGTACTTC.

The table lists this clone with a few counts. The V gene is TRBV29-1, the J gene TRBJ1-5, with 7 positions matching TRBD1. Germline loops: CDR1 SQVTM, CDR2 ANQGSEA. This CDR3 contains 11 residues. J lost 11 bases, V lost 6 bases, and 7 bases had no gene match. CDR3 DNA: TGCAGCGTGAAGACAGGGAGAGCCCAGCATTTT. Residues: CSVKTGRAQHF.

The rearrangement joins TRBV5-1 to TRBJ2-3; 8 nucleotides match TRBD2. Germline-derived CDR1 and CDR2 are SGHRS and YFSETQ. With V trimmed by 0 bases and J by 4 bases, 7 bases remained unmatched. The CDR3 extends over 16 amino acids. The CDR3 here is CASSLAQAGVADTQYF. DNA of the CDR3: TGCGCCAGCAGCTTGGCACAAGCGGGGGTTGCAGATACGCAGTATTTT.

This chain joins TRBV30 and TRBJ1-5; 7 bases align to TRBD1. CDR3 length: 14 amino acids. Germline V gives CDR1 GTSNPN, CDR2 SVGIG (reference sequence). Losses at the gene ends were 3 bases for V and 3 bases for J; bases not matched to a gene: 5. DNA of the CDR3: TGTGCCTGGAGCTTGGGACAGAACAATCAGCCCCAGCATTTT. This gives the protein CAWSLGQNNQPQHF. The full variable domain, with the rest looked up from reference TRBV30 and TRBJ1-5, is SQTIHQWPATLVQPVGSPLSLECTVEGTSNPNLYWYRQAAGRGLQLLFYSVGIGQISSEVPQNLSASRPQDRQFILSSKKLLLSDSGFYLCAWSLGQNNQPQHFGDGTRLSIL.

The rearrangement uses TRBV30 and TRBJ1-2, with D tentatively TRBD1 (6 bases). From germline, CDR1 is GTSNPN and CDR2 SVGIG (reference sequence). Trimming shortened V by 2 bases and J by 2 bases, and 9 bases separated the two germline ends. The CDR3 spans 13 residues. CDR3 protein: CAWSPGQNYGYTF. The CDR3 DNA is TGTGCCTGGAGTCCCGGACAGAACTATGGCTACACCTTC.

This clone showed up just once. The chain carries TRBV5-4 and TRBJ2-7; TRBD2 matches 8 bases. This CDR3 has 17 residues. Per germline, CDR1 SGHNT and CDR2 YYREEE (reference sequence). J gave up 0 bases and V 4 bases, and 12 bases lay outside the gene matches. The CDR3 is CASSQGASGLSSYEQYF. The DNA of the CDR3 is TGTGCCAGCAGCCAAGGGGCTAGCGGGTTGAGCTCCTACGAGCAGTACTTC.

Only a few counts were recorded for this clone. The chain has TRBV11-2 and TRBJ2-2; TRBD2 agrees at 8 bases. CDR3 length: 16 amino acids. Trimming at V came to 5 bases and at J to 4 bases, leaving 9 bases not matched to a gene. Germline V gene lookup returns CDR1 SGHAT and CDR2 FQNNGV. The CDR3 DNA sequence: TGTGCCAGCAGCCCCATAGGTAGCGGGGCCACCGGGGAGCTGTTTTTT. Encoded protein: CASSPIGSGATGELFF.

A single count supports this clone. As DNA, the CDR3 is TGTGCCAGCACCCCTCGTGGGGACAGGTTTAGCACAGATACGCAGTATTTT. It yields the protein CASTPRGDRFSTDTQYF. J is TRBJ2-3 and V is TRBV9, with 8 bases fitting TRBD1. The CDR3 contains 17 residues. V dropped 6 bases and J dropped 0; count of bases not matched to a gene: 12. Germline lookup yields CDR1 SGDLS and CDR2 YYNGEE. Using reference TRBV9 and TRBJ2-3 for the parts outside the CDR3, the full variable domain is DSGVTQTPKHLITATGQRVTLRCSPRSGDLSVYWYQQSLDQGLQFLIQYYNGEERAKGNILERFSAQQFPDLHSELNLSSLELGDSALYFCASTPRGDRFSTDTQYFGPGTRLTVL.

This clone was observed a handful of times. The chain recombines TRBV6-4 with TRBJ2-2; no reliable D call. CDR3 length: 13 residues. The ends were cut back, 0 bases at V and 5 bases at J, with 4 bases in the middle. CDR1 is MRHNA and CDR2 is SNTAGT in the germline V gene. This CDR3 reads CASSDSTTGELFF. The CDR3 nucleotides are TGTGCCAGCAGTGACTCGACTACCGGGGAGCTGTTTTTT.

The genes are TRBV27 and TRBJ2-1, with D possibly matching TRBD2 (7 bases). This CDR3 is built from 16 residues. Trimming took off 10 bases at V and 7 bases at J, with 26 bases between the two ends. Germline CDR1 reads MNHEY; CDR2 reads SMNVEV (reference sequence). The CDR3 region is CATYALRGEGRNEQFF. In nucleotides, the CDR3 is TGTGCCACCTACGCCTTGAGGGGGGAGGGGAGGAATGAGCAGTTCTTC.

The V gene is TRBV9, the J gene TRBJ2-5; TRBD2 matches 7 bases. The CDR3 contains 14 residues. In germline, CDR1 is SGDLS, CDR2 YYNGEE. V lost 0 bases, J lost 4 bases, and 3 bases stayed unmatched. The CDR3 DNA sequence: TGTGCCAGCAGCGTAGGACCGGGAGGAGAGACCCAGTACTTC. Amino acids: CASSVGPGGETQYF.

The chain combines TRBV6-6 with TRBJ2-2; 7 bases align to TRBD1. Trimming removed 1 base from V and 4 bases from J; junction bases left unmatched: 6. The germline V gene has CDR1 MNHNY and CDR2 SVGAGI (reference sequence). The CDR3 extends over 16 amino acids. The chain's CDR3 is CASSYFMGQSTGELFF. CDR3 nucleotide sequence: TGTGCCAGCAGTTACTTTATGGGACAGAGCACCGGGGAGCTGTTTTTT.

The V and J genes are TRBV6-5 and TRBJ1-3, with D perhaps TRBD1 (6 bases). V lost 6 bases and J 0 bases, leaving 12 bases between the germline ends. The CDR3 contains 15 residues. The germline CDR1 and CDR2 sequences are MNHEY and SVGAGI. In DNA form, the CDR3 reads TGTGCCAGCAGACAGGGATCTAACTCTGGAAACACCATATATTTT. Translated: CASRQGSNSGNTIYF.

J is TRBJ2-3 and V is TRBV7-8; TRBD2 aligns across 9 bases. Germline V gene sequence: CDR1 SGHVS, CDR2 FQNEAQ. The CDR3 has 14 residues. J gave up 6 bases and V 7 bases, and 8 bases lay outside the gene matches. The CDR3 nucleotides are TGTGCCAGCACCCCCGGACTAGCGCGGGATACGCAGTATTTT. Amino acids: CASTPGLARDTQYF.